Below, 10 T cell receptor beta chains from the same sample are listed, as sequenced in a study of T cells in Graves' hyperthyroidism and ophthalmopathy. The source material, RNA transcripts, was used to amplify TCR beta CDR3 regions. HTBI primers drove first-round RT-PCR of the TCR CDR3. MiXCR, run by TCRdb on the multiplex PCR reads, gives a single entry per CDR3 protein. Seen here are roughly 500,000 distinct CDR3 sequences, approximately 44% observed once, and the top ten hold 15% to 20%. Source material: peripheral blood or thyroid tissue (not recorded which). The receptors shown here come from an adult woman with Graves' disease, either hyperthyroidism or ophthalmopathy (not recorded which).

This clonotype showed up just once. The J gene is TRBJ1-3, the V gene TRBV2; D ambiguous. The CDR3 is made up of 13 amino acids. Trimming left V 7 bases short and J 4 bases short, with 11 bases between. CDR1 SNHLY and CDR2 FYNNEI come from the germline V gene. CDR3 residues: CASILEAGNTIYF. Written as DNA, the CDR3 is TGTGCCAGCATACTCGAGGCGGGAAACACCATATATTTT.

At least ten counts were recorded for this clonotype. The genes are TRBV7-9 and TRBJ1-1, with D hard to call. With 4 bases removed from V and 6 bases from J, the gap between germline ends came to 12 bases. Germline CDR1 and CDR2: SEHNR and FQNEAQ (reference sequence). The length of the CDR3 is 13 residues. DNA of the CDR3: TGTGCCAGCAGCTCACAAACGGGAGCTGAAGCTTTCTTT. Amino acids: CASSSQTGAEAFF.

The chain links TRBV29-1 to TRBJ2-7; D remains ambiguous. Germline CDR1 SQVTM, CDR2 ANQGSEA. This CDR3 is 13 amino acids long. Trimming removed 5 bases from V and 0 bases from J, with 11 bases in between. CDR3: CSVTPESSYEQYF. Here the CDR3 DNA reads TGCAGCGTTACGCCGGAGAGCTCCTACGAGCAGTACTTC.

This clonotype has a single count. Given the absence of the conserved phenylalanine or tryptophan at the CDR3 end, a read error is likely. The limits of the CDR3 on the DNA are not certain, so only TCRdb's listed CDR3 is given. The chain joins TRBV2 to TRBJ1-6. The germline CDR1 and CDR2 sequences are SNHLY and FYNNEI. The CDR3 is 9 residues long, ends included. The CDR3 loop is CASSGPLNY.

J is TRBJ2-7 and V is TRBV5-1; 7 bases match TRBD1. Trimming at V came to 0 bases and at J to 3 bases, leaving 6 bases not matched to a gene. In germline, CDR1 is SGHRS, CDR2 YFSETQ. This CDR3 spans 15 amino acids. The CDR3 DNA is TGCGCCAGCAGCTTGGGTGATTCAGGGGGCTACGAGCAGTACTTC. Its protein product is CASSLGDSGGYEQYF.

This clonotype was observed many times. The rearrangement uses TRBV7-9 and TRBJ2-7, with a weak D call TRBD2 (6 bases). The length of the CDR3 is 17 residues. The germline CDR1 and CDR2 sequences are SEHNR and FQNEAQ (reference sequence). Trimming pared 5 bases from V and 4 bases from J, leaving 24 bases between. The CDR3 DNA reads TGTGCCAGCAGCCCGGAGGGGCTAGCGCTAAAAATGTACGAGCAGTACTTC. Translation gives CASSPEGLALKMYEQYF.

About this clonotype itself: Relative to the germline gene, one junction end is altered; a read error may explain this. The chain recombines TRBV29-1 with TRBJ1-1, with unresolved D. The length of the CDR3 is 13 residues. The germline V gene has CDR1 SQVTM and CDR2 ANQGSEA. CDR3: CSSVAGLNTEAFF. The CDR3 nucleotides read TGCAGCAGTGTCGCCGGCTTGAACACTGAGGCTTTCTTT. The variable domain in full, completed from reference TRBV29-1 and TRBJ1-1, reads SAVISQKPSRDICQRGTSLTIQCQVDSQVTMMFWYRQQPGQSLTLIATANQGSEATYESGFVIDKFPISRPNLTFSTLTVSNMSPEDSSIYLCSSVAGLNTEAFFGQGTRLTVV.

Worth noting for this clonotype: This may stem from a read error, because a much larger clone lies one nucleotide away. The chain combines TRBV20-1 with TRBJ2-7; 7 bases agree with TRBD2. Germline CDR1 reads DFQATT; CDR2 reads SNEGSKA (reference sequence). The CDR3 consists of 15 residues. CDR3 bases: TGCAGTGCTAGAGATTATCAGCGGGGTTCCTACGAGCAGTGCTTC. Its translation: CSARDYQRGSYEQCF.

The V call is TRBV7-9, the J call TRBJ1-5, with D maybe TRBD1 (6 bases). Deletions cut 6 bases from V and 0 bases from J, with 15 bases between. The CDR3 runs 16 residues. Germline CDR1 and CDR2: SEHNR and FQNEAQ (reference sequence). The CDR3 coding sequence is TGTGCCAGCAGTTCAGCTGGACAGCATAGCAATCAGCCCCAGCATTTT. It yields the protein CASSSAGQHSNQPQHF. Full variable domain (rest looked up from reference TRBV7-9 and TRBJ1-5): DTGVSQNPRHKITKRGQNVTFRCDPISEHNRLYWYRQTLGQGPEFLTYFQNEAQLEKSRLLSDRFSAERPKGSFSTLEIQRTEQGDSAMYLCASSSAGQHSNQPQHFGDGTRLSIL.

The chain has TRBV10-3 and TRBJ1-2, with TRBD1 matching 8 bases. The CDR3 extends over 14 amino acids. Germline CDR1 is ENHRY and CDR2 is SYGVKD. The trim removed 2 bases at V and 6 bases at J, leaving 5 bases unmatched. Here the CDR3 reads CAISETDRDDGYTF. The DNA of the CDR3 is TGTGCCATCAGTGAGACGGACAGGGATGATGGCTACACCTTC.